Listed here is a single TCR beta chain. The clone's antigen remains unknown. Base-call qualities are not available, and no considerably larger clone is one nucleotide away. The sample comes from a study of regulatory T cells listed by TCRdb under 2018. About the investigation overall: Between CD3G-deficient patients and healthy controls, the study compared T-cell receptor beta repertoires in sorted regulatory T cells, conventional CD4+ T cells and CD8+ T cells. Results the study describes overall, beyond this receptor: Patient regulatory T-cell samples yielded roughly tenfold fewer unique productive TRB reads than control samples. Regulatory T cells from CD3G-deficient patients had lower Shannon diversity than both autologous conventional CD4+ cells and control regulatory T cells. Patient repertoires showed restricted unique TRB V-J pairs and skewed V and J gene usage, most marked in regulatory T cells. The degree of regulatory T-cell repertoire restriction differed from patient to patient and was most prominent in the two patients whose autoimmunity was most severe.

Evidence of autoimmunity was present in all CD3G-deficient patients, and the autoimmunity was more severe in two of the patients. At the time of testing, the patients were between 2 and 39 years old, and their CD4+ and CD8+ T cells had reduced naive proportions and increased memory proportions. CD4+ cells were FACS-sorted into CD25-high CD127-low regulatory T cells and CD25-low CD127-high conventional CD4+ T cells. The patient group comprised roughly six individuals with CD3G deficiency. An international network of physicians spanning the United States, Europe and Asia provided the patient samples and clinical data. Ficoll density separation was used to isolate peripheral blood mononuclear cells. For the multiplex PCR, 52 forward TRBV primers and 13 reverse TRBJ primers were used, and amplification bias was corrected with both assay-based and computational methods. Rearranged TRB loci were amplified from genomic DNA by multiplex PCR within the immunoSEQ assay. An Illumina HiSeq platform was used to sequence the TRB amplicons. As for the original processing: Custom algorithms error-filtered the raw sequences and aligned the raw sequences to reference gene sequences, after which the immunoSEQ online tools were used for analysis. The frequencies of productive and nonproductive TRB rearrangements were evaluated among unique sequences as well as among total sequences. Hydrophobicity and amino acid composition of residues 6 and 7 within the TRB CDR3 were used to estimate the potential for self-reactivity. For group comparisons, t tests, Mann-Whitney tests or two-way ANOVA were performed in Prism software. TCRdb provides this immuneACCESS table in a form limited to in-frame rearrangements. Some clones are lacking; in checked studies, under half of them reflect an unresolved V gene, and why the rest are absent is not known. That table is the source of V, J and clone size, and D and trimming were worked out from the DNA. Recorded for this sample are more than 5,000 clones; around 91% of them occurred a single time. Around 1.9% of the sample lies in the top ten.

V is reduced by 0 bases and J by 10 bases, leaving a spacing of 11 bases between them. From a lookup of the germline V gene, CDR1 and CDR2 are SGHRS and YFSETQ. CDR3 length: 13 amino acids, cysteine to phenylalanine. Only CDR3 DNA is held: 39 bases, read in frame from base 1. In this chain, TRBV5-1 is recombined with TRBJ2-1, with the D gene call left open. The receptor's source is a person aged 18 to 35 with CD3G deficiency. Material: CD4+ Tregs sorted from blood. The DNA reads as follows: TGCGCCAGCAGCTTGGCTTGGGGAAGGGAGCAGTTCTTC. Its amino acids are CASSLAWGREQFF.